The 9 T cell receptor beta chains reported below all come from one sample, sequenced in a study of blood T cell repertoires in COVID-19. Profiling relied on immunoSEQ multiplex PCR, and the TCRdb table lists in-frame clones only, not all of them. The sample lists 150,000 to 200,000 clones, under 85% occurring once. Sequenced: PBMCs or T cells enriched from blood (not recorded which). These receptor sequences come from a man aged 50 to 60 who had recovered from COVID-19.

This clone was seen only a few times. This rearrangement joins TRBV13 to TRBJ2-3; 9 bases align to TRBD2. Germline values: CDR1 PRHDT, CDR2 FYEKMQ (reference sequence). The V and J ends lost 7 bases and 6 bases, in that order; junction bases with no gene match: 8. This CDR3 is 14 amino acids long. The CDR3: CASTPWRGGDTQYF. DNA for the CDR3: TGTGCCAGCACCCCGTGGCGGGGGGGCGATACGCAGTATTTT.

The chain links TRBV9 to TRBJ2-5; 9 nucleotides match TRBD2. The V and J ends lost 0 bases and 4 bases, in that order; junction bases with no gene match: 7. The CDR3 sequence is 16 residues long. Looked up from germline, CDR1 is SGDLS and CDR2 is YYNGEE. The CDR3 DNA reads as TGTGCCAGCAGCGTAGGGTTAATAGCGGGGGCAGAGACCCAGTACTTC. As protein: CASSVGLIAGAETQYF.

There are a few counts of this clone. The chain employs TRBV5-4 and TRBJ1-1; the D gene is possibly TRBD1 (6 bases). The CDR3 runs to 13 residues. Deletions cut 0 bases from V and 5 bases from J, with 8 bases between. The germline gives CDR1 SGHNT, CDR2 YYREEE (reference sequence). This CDR3 reads CASSLDRDTEAFF. The CDR3 DNA follows: TGTGCCAGCAGCTTGGACAGGGATACTGAAGCTTTCTTT.

The chain recombines TRBV28 with TRBJ2-3, with no clear D. Germline CDR1 reads MDHEN; CDR2 reads SYDVKM. Trimming stripped 2 bases from V and 6 bases from J, with 12 bases between. This CDR3 has 14 amino acids. Written as DNA, the CDR3 is TGTGCCAGCAGTTTACCCACACATCCGGATACGCAGTATTTT. Translation gives CASSLPTHPDTQYF.

J is TRBJ1-2 and V is TRBV6-5; 7 bases are a match to TRBD1. Germline CDR1 is MNHEY and CDR2 is SVGAGI. This CDR3 has 15 residues. Trimming at V came to 10 bases and at J to 0 bases, leaving 11 bases not matched to a gene. The CDR3 DNA is TGTGCCACCAAAAACCAGGGGACAGCTAACTATGGCTACACCTTC. As protein: CATKNQGTANYGYTF.

The gene calls are TRBV6-4 and TRBJ1-5; maybe TRBD1 (6 bases). Per germline, CDR1 MRHNA and CDR2 SNTAGT. The CDR3 extends over 14 amino acids. Between the trimmed V and J ends, which lost 11 bases and 6 bases, there was a span of 20 bases. CDR3 nucleotides: TGTGCCCCAGGGGCCCAGGCTGTCAGTCAGCCCCAGCATTTT. This translates into CAPGAQAVSQPQHF.

The chain couples TRBV7-4 to TRBJ1-2; 7 positions match TRBD1. The CDR3 sequence is 20 residues long. With V trimmed by 5 bases and J by 1 base, 22 bases remained unmatched. CDR1 and CDR2 from the germline V gene are SGHVT and SQSDAQ. This chain's CDR3 is CASSIAETGNHWGINYGYTF. CDR3 sequence (DNA): TGTGCCAGCAGCATTGCCGAGACAGGGAACCACTGGGGTATTAACTATGGCTACACCTTC. The full variable domain, with the rest looked up from reference TRBV7-4 and TRBJ1-2, is GAGVSQSPRYKVAKRGRDVALRCDSISGHVTLYWYRQTLGQGSEVLTYSQSDAQRDKSGRPSGRFSAERPERSVSTLKIQRTEQGDSAVYLCASSIAETGNHWGINYGYTFGSGTRLTVV.

This clone came up once. V gene TRBV14 combines with J gene TRBJ2-1, with TRBD1 matching 9 bases. CDR3 length equals 16 residues. Unmatched junction bases numbered 4, after V lost 0 bases and J lost 4 bases. Germline V CDR1 and CDR2: SGHDN, FVKESK. This CDR3 reads CASSQEGDRVYNEQFF. The CDR3, as DNA: TGTGCCAGCAGCCAAGAGGGGGACAGGGTTTACAATGAGCAGTTCTTC.

This chain uses TRBV11-3 with TRBJ2-3, with D possibly being TRBD1 (5 bases). Trimming stripped 1 base from V and 1 base from J, with 12 bases between. This CDR3 has 16 residues. The germline V gene has CDR1 SGHNT and CDR2 YENEEA. CDR3 in amino acids: CASSLGVGVRTDTQYF. Written as DNA, the CDR3 is TGTGCCAGCAGCTTAGGAGTAGGGGTTCGCACAGATACGCAGTATTTT.